This T cell receptor beta chain was sequenced during a study of blood T cells in healthy people across ages. The CDR3 is made up of 15 amino acids. Looked up from germline, CDR1 is SGHTA and CDR2 is FQGNSA. Trimming at V came to 5 bases and at J to 1 base, leaving 8 bases not matched to a gene. Primed by a sample-barcoded 5' primer and a J-beta primer mix, a second PCR proceeded for about 6 to 12 cycles. All cDNA molecules were each tagged by a template-switch adaptor with 12 random nucleotides. TCRdb re-called the 5' RACE reads through MiXCR, storing one row per CDR3 protein. Of approximately 1.5 million distinct CDR3 sequences in the sample, approximately 39% were seen once. The donors, aged roughly 6 to 95, were healthy Caucasians from Russia. Isolation yielded PBMCs, at least 6.5 million per sample, in every case.

The sample taken for sequencing was blood. The rearrangement links TRBV7-2 to TRBJ2-7; TRBD2 matches 7 bases. The TCR sequence derives from a woman aged 18-35 years in good health. CDR3 in DNA: TGTGCCAGCAGCCTGGGGAGGGGAAGGTCCTACGAGCAGTACTTC. This codes for CASSLGRGRSYEQYF.